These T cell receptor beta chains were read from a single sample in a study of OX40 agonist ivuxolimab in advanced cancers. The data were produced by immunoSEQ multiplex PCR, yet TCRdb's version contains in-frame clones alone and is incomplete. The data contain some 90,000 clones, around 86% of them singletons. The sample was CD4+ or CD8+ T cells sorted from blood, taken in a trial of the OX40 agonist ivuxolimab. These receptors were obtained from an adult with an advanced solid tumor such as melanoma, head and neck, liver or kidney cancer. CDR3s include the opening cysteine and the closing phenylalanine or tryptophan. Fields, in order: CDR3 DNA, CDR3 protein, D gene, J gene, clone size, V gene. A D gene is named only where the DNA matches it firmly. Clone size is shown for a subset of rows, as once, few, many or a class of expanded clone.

TGTGCCTGGTCCGGGACACCATCTAGCACAGATACGCAGTATTTT CAWSGTPSSTDTQYF NA TRBJ2-3 NA TRBV30
TGTGCCAGCAGGTCTCGGGGGCAGGTTAAAGAGACCCAGTACTTC CASRSRGQVKETQYF NA TRBJ2-5 NA TRBV5-8
TGTGCCAGCAGGTCCGGGAGGAACTCTGGAAACACCATATATTTT CASRSGRNSGNTIYF NA TRBJ1-3 NA TRBV6-5
TGCAGTGCCCGAAAGGGAAACACCATATATTTT CSARKGNTIYF NA TRBJ1-3 NA TRBV20-1
TGTGCCAGCAGCTTAGGCCGGGACAGGGACCACGAGCAGTACTTC CASSLGRDRDHEQYF TRBD1 TRBJ2-7 NA TRBV7-6
TGTGCCAGCAGCCATGGACAGGGGAACTATGGCTACACCTTC CASSHGQGNYGYTF TRBD1 TRBJ1-2 NA TRBV6-5
TGTGCCAGCAGCTTAGCGGGACAGGGTCTGGGAGAGACCCAGTACTTC CASSLAGQGLGETQYF TRBD1 TRBJ2-5 NA TRBV7-6
TGTGCCAGCAGTTTTAACAGGGCCATGAACACTGAAGCTTTCTTT CASSFNRAMNTEAFF NA TRBJ1-1 NA TRBV27
TGTGCCAGCAGTTACGCCGGTCTAACGGGGGAGACCCAGTACTTC CASSYAGLTGETQYF NA TRBJ2-5 NA TRBV6-5
TGTGCCAGCAGACAGACAGGGAAGAACGCTGAAGCTTTCTTT CASRQTGKNAEAFF TRBD1 TRBJ1-1 NA TRBV4-2
TGTGCCACCAGCGGCAGAAAGGGACTAGCGGGGAATGAGCAGTTCTTC CATSGRKGLAGNEQFF TRBD2 TRBJ2-1 once TRBV15
TGTGCCAGCAGCGACTGGGGGCAGACCCACGAGCAGTACTTC CASSDWGQTHEQYF NA TRBJ2-7 once TRBV6-1
TGTGCCAGCAAAACAGGGACCACCTCTGTCTCACCCCTCCACTTT CASKTGTTSVSPLHF NA TRBJ1-6 NA TRBV27
TGTGCCAGCAGCATCGGACTAGCGGGGGCCTCCTACGAGCAGTACTTC CASSIGLAGASYEQYF TRBD2 TRBJ2-7 NA TRBV5-4
TGTGCCAGCAGTCCCCGGACGGGAAACTATGGCTACACCTTC CASSPRTGNYGYTF NA TRBJ1-2 NA TRBV27
TGTGCCAGCAGCTCTGAGGTGTTAACCTCTAATACGCAGTATTTT CASSSEVLTSNTQYF NA TRBJ2-3 NA TRBV5-8
TGTGCCAGCAGCTTGGATCGCGGGGGAGGCCTGATTATTGAAGCTTTCTTT CASSLDRGGGLIIEAFF NA TRBJ1-1 once TRBV5-6
TGTGCCAGCAGTCAGTTTCGGACAGGGAATGAAAAACTGTTTTTT CASSQFRTGNEKLFF TRBD1 TRBJ1-4 NA TRBV7-2
TGTGCCAGCAGCCAAAGAGGCAGGGAAGGAGGTGGCTACACCTTC CASSQRGREGGGYTF NA TRBJ1-2 NA TRBV7-9
TGTGCCAGCAAGTTAAGCCCGAACTCTGGAAACACCATATATTTT CASKLSPNSGNTIYF NA TRBJ1-3 NA TRBV5-6
TGCGCCAGCAGCCAAATTCCACCTTTAGAGACCCAGTACTTC CASSQIPPLETQYF NA TRBJ2-5 NA TRBV4-1
TGTGCCAGCAGCAAAGGGGTCAGATCCTACGAGCAGTACTTC CASSKGVRSYEQYF NA TRBJ2-7 NA TRBV21-1
TGTGCCAGCAGTACCGGGACGCTCTCTGGAAACACCATATATTTT CASSTGTLSGNTIYF NA TRBJ1-3 NA TRBV6-5